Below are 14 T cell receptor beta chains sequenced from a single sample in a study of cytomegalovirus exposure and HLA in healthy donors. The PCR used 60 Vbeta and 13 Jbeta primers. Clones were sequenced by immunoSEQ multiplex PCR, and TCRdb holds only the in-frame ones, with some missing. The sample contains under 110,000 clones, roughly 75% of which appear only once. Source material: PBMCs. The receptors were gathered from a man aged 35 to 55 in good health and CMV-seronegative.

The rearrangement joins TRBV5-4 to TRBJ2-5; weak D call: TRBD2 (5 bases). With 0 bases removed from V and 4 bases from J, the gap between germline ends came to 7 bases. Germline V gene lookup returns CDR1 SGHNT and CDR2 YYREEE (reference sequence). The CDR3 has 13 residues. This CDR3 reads CASSLAGRETQYF. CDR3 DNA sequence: TGTGCCAGCAGCTTGGCGGGGAGAGAGACCCAGTACTTC.

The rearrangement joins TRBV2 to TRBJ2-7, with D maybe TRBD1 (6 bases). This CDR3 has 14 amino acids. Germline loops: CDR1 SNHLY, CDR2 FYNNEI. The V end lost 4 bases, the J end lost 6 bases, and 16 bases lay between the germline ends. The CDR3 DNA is TGTGCCAGCAGTGGACAGGTCCCTTTATCCGAGCAGTACTTC. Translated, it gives CASSGQVPLSEQYF.

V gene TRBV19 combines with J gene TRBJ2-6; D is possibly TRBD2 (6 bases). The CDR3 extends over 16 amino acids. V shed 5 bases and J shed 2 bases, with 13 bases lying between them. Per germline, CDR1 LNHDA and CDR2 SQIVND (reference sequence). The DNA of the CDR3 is TGTGCCAGTAGTTGGTTTTGGGGGGCTGGGGCCAACGTCCTGACTTTC. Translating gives CASSWFWGAGANVLTF.

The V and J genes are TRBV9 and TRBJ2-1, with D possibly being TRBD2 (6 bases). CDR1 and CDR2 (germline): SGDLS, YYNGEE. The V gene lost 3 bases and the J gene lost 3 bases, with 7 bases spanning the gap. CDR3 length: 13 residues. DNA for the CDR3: TGTGCCAGCAGCGGGGGGGTCTACAATGAGCAGTTCTTC. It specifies CASSGGVYNEQFF.

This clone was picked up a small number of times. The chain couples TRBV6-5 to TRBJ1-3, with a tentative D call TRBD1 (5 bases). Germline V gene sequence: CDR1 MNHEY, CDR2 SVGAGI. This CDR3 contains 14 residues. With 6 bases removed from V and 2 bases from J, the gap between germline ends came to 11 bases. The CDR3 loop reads CASSLTGTGNTIYF. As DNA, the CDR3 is TGTGCCAGCAGCTTAACAGGAACTGGAAACACCATATATTTT.

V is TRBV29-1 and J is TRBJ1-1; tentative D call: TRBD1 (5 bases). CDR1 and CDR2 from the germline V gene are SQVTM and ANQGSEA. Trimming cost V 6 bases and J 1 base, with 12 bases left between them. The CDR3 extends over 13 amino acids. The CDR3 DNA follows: TGCAGCGTGGCCTGGGACTCGAACACTGAAGCTTTCTTT. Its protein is CSVAWDSNTEAFF.

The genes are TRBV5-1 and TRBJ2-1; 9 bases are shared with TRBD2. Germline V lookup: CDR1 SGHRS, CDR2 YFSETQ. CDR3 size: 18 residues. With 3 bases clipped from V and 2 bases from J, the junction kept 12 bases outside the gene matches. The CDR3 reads CASSSGGFSGGPYNEQFF. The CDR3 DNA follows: TGCGCCAGCAGCTCGGGGGGTTTTAGCGGGGGACCCTACAATGAGCAGTTCTTC.

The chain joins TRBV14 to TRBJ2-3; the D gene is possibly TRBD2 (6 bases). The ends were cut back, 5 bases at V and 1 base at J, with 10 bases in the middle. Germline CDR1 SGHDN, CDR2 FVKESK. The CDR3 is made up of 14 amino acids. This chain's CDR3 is CASSRTGGTDTQYF. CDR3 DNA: TGTGCCAGCAGCAGGACGGGAGGCACAGATACGCAGTATTTT.

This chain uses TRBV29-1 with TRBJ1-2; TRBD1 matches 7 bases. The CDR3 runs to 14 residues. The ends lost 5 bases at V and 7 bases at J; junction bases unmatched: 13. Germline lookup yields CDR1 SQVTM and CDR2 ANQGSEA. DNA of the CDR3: TGCAGCGTTACCGGACAGGTCAAGCCCCTTGGCTACACCTTC. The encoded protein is CSVTGQVKPLGYTF.

The CDR3 bases are TGTGCCAGCAGCCACACGGGGAGCGGGGGTGACTACGAGCAGTACTTC. Amino acid sequence: CASSHTGSGGDYEQYF. V usage is TRBV9 and J usage is TRBJ2-7; 8 nucleotides agree with TRBD2. The CDR3 consists of 16 residues. Germline-derived CDR1 and CDR2 are SGDLS and YYNGEE. The junction had 12 bases not matched to a gene; V was cut back by 4 bases and J by 3 bases.

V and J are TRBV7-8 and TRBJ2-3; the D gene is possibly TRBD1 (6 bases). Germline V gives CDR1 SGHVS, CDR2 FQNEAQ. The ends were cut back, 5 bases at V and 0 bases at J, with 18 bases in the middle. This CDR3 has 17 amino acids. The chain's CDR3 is CASSLGVGAPSTDTQYF. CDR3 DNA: TGTGCCAGCAGCCTGGGGGTGGGGGCTCCTAGCACAGATACGCAGTATTTT.

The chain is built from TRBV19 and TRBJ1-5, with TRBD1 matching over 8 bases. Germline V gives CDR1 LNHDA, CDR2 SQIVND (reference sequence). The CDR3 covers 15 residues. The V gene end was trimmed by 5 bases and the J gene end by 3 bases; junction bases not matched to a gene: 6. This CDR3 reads CASSGLDRDNQPQHF. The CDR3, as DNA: TGTGCCAGTAGTGGGTTGGACAGGGACAATCAGCCCCAGCATTTT.

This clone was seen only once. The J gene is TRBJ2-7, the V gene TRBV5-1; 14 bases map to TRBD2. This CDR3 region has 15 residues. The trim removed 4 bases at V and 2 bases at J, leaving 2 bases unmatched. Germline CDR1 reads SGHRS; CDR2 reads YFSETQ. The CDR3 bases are TGCGCCAGCAGCGGGACTAGCGGGGGCCCCTACGAGCAGTACTTC. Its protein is CASSGTSGGPYEQYF.

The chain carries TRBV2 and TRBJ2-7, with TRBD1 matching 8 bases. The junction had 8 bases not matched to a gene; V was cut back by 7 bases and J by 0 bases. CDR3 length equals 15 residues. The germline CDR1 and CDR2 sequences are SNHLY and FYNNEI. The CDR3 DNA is TGTGCCAGCAACCCACAGGGGGAAAGCTCCTACGAGCAGTACTTC. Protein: CASNPQGESSYEQYF.